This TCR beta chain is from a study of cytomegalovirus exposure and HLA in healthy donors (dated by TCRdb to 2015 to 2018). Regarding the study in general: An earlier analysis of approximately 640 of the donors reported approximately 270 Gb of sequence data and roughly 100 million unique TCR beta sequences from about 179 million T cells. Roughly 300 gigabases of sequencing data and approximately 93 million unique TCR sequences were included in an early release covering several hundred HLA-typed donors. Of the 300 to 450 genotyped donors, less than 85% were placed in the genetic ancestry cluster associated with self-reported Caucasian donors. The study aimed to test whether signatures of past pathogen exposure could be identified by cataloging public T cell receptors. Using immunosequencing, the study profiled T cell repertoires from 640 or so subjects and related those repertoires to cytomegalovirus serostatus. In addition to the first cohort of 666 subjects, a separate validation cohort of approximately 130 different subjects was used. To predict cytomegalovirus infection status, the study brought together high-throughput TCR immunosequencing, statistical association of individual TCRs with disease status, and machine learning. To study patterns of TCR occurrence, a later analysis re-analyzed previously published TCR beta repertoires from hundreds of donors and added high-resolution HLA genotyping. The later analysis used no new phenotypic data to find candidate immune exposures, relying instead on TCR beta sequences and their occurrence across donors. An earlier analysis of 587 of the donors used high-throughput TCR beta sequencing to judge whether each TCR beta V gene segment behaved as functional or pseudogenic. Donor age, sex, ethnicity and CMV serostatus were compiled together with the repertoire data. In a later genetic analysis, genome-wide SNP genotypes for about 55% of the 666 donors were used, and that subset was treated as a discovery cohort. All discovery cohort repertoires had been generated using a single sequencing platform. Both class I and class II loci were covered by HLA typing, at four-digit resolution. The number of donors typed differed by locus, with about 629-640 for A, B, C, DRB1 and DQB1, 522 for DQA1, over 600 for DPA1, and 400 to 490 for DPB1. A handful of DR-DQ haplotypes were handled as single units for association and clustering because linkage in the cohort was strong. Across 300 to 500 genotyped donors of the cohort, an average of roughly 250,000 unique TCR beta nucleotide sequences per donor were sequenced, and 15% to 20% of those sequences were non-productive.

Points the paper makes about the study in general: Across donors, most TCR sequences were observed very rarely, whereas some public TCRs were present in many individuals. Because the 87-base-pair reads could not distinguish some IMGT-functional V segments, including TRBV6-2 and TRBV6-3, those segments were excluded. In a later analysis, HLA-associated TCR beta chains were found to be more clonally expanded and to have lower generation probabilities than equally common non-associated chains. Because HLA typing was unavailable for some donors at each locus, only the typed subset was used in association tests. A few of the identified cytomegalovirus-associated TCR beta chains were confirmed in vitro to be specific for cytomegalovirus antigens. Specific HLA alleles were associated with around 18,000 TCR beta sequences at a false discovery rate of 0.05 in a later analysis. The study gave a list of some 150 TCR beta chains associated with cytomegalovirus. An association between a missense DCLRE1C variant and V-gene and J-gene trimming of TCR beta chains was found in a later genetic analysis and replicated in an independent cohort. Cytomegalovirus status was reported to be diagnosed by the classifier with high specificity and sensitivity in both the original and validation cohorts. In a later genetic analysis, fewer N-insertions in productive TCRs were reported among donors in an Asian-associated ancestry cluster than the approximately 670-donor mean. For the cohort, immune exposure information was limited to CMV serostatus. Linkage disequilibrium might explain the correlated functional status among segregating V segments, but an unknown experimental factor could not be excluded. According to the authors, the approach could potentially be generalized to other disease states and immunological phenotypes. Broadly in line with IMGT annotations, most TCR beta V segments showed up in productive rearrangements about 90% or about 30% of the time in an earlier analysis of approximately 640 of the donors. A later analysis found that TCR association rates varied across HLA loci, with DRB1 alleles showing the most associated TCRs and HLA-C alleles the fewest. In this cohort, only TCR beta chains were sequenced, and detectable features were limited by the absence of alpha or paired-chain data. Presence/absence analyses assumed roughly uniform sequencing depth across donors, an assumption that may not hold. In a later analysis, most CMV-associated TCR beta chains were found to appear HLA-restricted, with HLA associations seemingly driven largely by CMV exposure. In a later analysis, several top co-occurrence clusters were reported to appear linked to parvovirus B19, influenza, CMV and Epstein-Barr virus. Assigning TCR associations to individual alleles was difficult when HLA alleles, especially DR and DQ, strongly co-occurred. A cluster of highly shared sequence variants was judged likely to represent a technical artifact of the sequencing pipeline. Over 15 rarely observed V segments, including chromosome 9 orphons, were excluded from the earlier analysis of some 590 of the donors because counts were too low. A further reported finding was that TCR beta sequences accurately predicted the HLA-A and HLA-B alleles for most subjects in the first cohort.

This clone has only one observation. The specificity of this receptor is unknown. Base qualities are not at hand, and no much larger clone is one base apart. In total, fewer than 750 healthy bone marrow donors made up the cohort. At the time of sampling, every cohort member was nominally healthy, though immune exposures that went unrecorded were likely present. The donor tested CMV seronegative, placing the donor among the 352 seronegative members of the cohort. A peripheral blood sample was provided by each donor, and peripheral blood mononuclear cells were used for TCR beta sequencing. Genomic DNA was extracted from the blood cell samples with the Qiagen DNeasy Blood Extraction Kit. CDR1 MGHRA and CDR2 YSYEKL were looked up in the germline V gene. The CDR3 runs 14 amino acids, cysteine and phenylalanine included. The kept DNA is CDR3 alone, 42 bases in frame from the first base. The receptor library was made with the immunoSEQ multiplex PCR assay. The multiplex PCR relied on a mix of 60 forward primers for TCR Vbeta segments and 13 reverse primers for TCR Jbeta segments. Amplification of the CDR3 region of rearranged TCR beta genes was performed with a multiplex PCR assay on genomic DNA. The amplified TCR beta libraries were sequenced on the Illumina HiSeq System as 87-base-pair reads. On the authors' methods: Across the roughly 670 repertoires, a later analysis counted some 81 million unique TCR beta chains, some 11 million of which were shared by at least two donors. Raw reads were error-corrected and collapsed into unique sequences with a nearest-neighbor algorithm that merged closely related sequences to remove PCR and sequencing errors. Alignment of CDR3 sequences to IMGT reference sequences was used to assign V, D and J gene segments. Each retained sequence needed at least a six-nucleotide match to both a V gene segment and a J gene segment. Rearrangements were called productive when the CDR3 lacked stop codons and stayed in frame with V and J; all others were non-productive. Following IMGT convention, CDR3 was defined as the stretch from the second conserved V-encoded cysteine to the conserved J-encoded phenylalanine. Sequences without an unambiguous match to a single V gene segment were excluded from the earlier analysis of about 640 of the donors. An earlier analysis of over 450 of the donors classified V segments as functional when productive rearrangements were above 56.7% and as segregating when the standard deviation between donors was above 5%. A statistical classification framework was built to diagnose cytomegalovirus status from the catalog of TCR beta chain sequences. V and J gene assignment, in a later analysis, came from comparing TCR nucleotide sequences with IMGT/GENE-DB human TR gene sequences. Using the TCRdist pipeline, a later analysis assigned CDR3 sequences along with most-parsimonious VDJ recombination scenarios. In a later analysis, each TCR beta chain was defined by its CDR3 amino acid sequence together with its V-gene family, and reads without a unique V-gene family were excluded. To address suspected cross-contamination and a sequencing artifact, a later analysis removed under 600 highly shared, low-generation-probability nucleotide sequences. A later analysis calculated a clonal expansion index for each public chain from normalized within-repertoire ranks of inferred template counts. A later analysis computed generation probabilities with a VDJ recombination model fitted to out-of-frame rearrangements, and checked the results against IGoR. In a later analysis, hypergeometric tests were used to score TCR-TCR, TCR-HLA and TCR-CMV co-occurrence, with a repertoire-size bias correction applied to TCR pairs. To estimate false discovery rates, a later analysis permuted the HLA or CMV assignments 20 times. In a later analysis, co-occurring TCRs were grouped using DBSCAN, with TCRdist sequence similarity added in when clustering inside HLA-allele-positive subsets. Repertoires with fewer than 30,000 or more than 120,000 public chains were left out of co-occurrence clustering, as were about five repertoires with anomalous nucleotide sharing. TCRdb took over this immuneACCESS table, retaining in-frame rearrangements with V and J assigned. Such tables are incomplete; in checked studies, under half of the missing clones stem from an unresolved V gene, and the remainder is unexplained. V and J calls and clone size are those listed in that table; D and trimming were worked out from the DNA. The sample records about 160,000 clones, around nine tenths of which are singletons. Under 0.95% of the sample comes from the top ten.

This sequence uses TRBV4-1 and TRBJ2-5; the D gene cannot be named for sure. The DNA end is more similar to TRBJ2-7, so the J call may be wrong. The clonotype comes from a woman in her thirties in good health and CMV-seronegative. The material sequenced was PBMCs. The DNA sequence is TGCGCCAGCAGCCAAAATTCCCCCCTTTACGAGCAGTACTTC. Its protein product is CASSQNSPLYEQYF.